Each of the 22 T cell receptor beta chains below was sequenced from the same sample in a study of blood T cell repertoires in COVID-19. Libraries were prepared by immunoSEQ multiplex PCR; TCRdb keeps only in-frame clonotypes and omits some of them. The sample comprises around 59,000 clones, roughly 79% of which are singletons, and 25% to 35% rests with the top ten. Sequenced material: peripheral blood. The receptors shown here come from an elderly woman with active or convalescent COVID-19.

V usage is TRBV6-2 or TRBV6-3 and J usage is TRBJ1-5, with TRBD1 matching over 10 bases. The CDR3 contains 18 residues. Trimming removed 0 bases from V and 1 base from J; junction bases left unmatched: 6. Germline V gives CDR1 MNHEY, CDR2 SVGEGT. Here the CDR3 DNA reads TGTGCCAGCAGTTACTCGGACAGGGGGAGAAGGAGCAATCAGCCCCAGCATTTT. It codes for CASSYSDRGRRSNQPQHF.

V is TRBV11-1 and J is TRBJ2-7; D is possibly TRBD1 (5 bases). V was trimmed by 5 bases and J by 3 bases, leaving 11 bases between them. Germline values: CDR1 SGHAT, CDR2 FQDESV (reference sequence). There are 13 residues in the CDR3. The CDR3 region is CASSPRTNYEQYF. DNA for the CDR3: TGTGCCAGCAGCCCCCGGACAAACTACGAGCAGTACTTC.

V usage is TRBV10-1 and J usage is TRBJ2-7, with TRBD2 matching over 10 bases. Trimming at V came to 5 bases and at J to 4 bases, leaving 8 bases not matched to a gene. From germline, CDR1 is WNHNN and CDR2 SYGVQD (reference sequence). The length of the CDR3 is 15 residues. The CDR3 sequence is CASSPSAGGRYEQYF. The CDR3 DNA reads TGCGCCAGCAGTCCCTCAGCGGGGGGGCGTTACGAGCAGTACTTC.

V usage is TRBV6-5 and J usage is TRBJ1-6; D remains ambiguous. The V gene lost 8 bases and the J gene lost 0 bases, with 11 bases spanning the gap. Germline CDR1 MNHEY, CDR2 SVGAGI. The CDR3 consists of 15 residues. This CDR3 reads CASLKESSYNSPLHF. The CDR3 DNA is TGTGCCAGCCTGAAGGAGAGCTCCTATAATTCACCCCTCCACTTT.

This clone has only a few counts. The chain couples TRBV13 to TRBJ2-4; D may be TRBD1 (6 bases). This CDR3 contains 15 residues. Germline CDR1 reads PRHDT; CDR2 reads FYEKMQ (reference sequence). The V end was cut by 5 bases, the J end by 4 bases, with 15 bases between. This chain's CDR3 is CASSPVGGSKNIQYF. The CDR3 bases are TGTGCCAGCAGCCCTGTTGGGGGCTCAAAAAACATTCAGTACTTC. The complete variable domain, with remaining parts taken from reference TRBV13 and TRBJ2-4, reads AAGVIQSPRHLIKEKRETATLKCYPIPRHDTVYWYQQGPGQDPQFLISFYEKMQSDKGSIPDRFSAQQFSDYHSELNMSSLELGDSALYFCASSPVGGSKNIQYFGAGTRLSVL.

V gene TRBV19 combines with J gene TRBJ1-1; 12 nucleotides align to TRBD1. This CDR3 has 15 amino acids. Germline-derived CDR1 and CDR2 are LNHDA and SQIVND (reference sequence). The V segment lost 5 bases and the J segment 6 bases; nucleotides outside the gene matches: 7. The CDR3 is CASSAPGQGAAEAFF. CDR3 nucleotides: TGTGCCAGTAGTGCTCCGGGACAGGGGGCCGCTGAAGCTTTCTTT.

The chain uses TRBV7-2 and TRBJ2-1; 10 bases are shared with TRBD2. The junction had 5 bases not matched to a gene; V was cut back by 2 bases and J by 7 bases. Germline values: CDR1 SGHTA, CDR2 FQGNSA. The length of the CDR3 is 15 residues. DNA for the CDR3: TGTGCCAGCAGCTTAAGAGCGGGGGGGAGGAATGAGCAGTTCTTC. Residues: CASSLRAGGRNEQFF.

The chain carries TRBV5-1 and TRBJ1-1; 7 bases are shared with TRBD1. With V trimmed by 4 bases and J by 1 base, 4 bases remained unmatched. The CDR3 is 14 residues long. Germline CDR1 is SGHRS and CDR2 is YFSETQ. CDR3 residues: CASSLGQSNTEAFF. The DNA of the CDR3 is TGCGCCAGCAGCCTGGGACAGTCGAACACTGAAGCTTTCTTT. Complete variable domain (other parts from reference TRBV5-1 and TRBJ1-1): KAGVTQTPRYLIKTRGQQVTLSCSPISGHRSVSWYQQTPGQGLQFLFEYFSETQRNKGNFPGRFSGRQFSNSRSEMNVSTLELGDSALYLCASSLGQSNTEAFFGQGTRLTVV.

The genes are TRBV9 and TRBJ2-7; possibly TRBD2 for D (5 bases). This CDR3 has 15 residues. V lost 1 base and J lost 1, with 12 bases in between. Germline CDR1 and CDR2: SGDLS and YYNGEE. CDR3 nucleotides: TGTGCCAGCAGCGTATCGGTAGCGACGTCCTACGAGCAGTACTTC. As protein: CASSVSVATSYEQYF.

Only a few counts were recorded for this clone. The V and J genes are TRBV7-2 and TRBJ2-7, with a tentative D call TRBD1 (6 bases). CDR1 is SGHTA, CDR2 FQGNSA, per germline. V gave up 5 bases and J gave up 3 bases, with 8 bases separating them. This CDR3 is 12 amino acids long. CDR3 coding DNA: TGTGCCAGCAGCCTCAGGGGCTACGAGCAGTACTTC. Its translation: CASSLRGYEQYF.

V is TRBV15 and J is TRBJ1-5; perhaps TRBD1 as D (5 bases). Germline loops: CDR1 LNHNV, CDR2 YYDKDF (reference sequence). Trimming stripped 2 bases from V and 2 bases from J, with 7 bases between. CDR3 length: 14 residues. The CDR3 nucleotides are TGTGCCACCAGCAGAAAGACAGGCAATCAGCCCCAGCATTTT. The encoded protein is CATSRKTGNQPQHF.

The chain is built from TRBV7-9 and TRBJ1-4, with 7 bases fitting TRBD1. The J segment lost 4 bases and the V segment lost 0 bases, leaving 14 bases of the junction unmatched. This CDR3 is 19 amino acids long. Looked up from germline, CDR1 is SEHNR and CDR2 is FQNEAQ (reference sequence). Here the CDR3 DNA reads TGTGCCAGCAGCTTAGCAGGGACGTCGACAGGGCTTTATAATGAAAAACTGTTTTTT. This translates into CASSLAGTSTGLYNEKLFF.

The genes are TRBV19 and TRBJ2-7, with unresolved D. The germline V gene encodes CDR1 LNHDA and CDR2 SQIVND (reference sequence). The CDR3 contains 11 residues. Trimming removed 4 bases from V and 2 bases from J, with 3 bases in between. CDR3 coding DNA: TGTGCCAGTAGTACTACCTACGAGCAGTACTTC. Translating it yields CASSTTYEQYF.

The V call is TRBV5-1, the J call TRBJ2-5, with D unclear. The V end lost 0 bases, the J end lost 5 bases, and 2 bases lay between the germline ends. Germline CDR1 is SGHRS and CDR2 is YFSETQ. The CDR3 length is 11 residues. The CDR3 DNA reads TGCGCCAGCAGCTTGGCGGAGACCCAGTACTTC. Its protein is CASSLAETQYF.

The chain uses TRBV28 and TRBJ2-7; D may be TRBD2 (6 bases). Germline V gives CDR1 MDHEN, CDR2 SYDVKM. V dropped 2 bases and J dropped 4 bases, with 15 bases sitting between them. The CDR3 is 15 residues long. This CDR3 is CASSLAGRAFYEQYF. The CDR3, as DNA: TGTGCCAGCAGTTTAGCGGGACGGGCCTTTTACGAGCAGTACTTC.

The J gene is TRBJ2-3, the V gene TRBV18; 10 bases align to TRBD2. This CDR3 has 17 amino acids. The ends lost 6 bases at V and 2 bases at J; junction bases unmatched: 11. Germline CDR1 is KGHSH and CDR2 is LQKENI. The CDR3 spells CASSPLPSGGDTDTQYF. The CDR3 nucleotides read TGTGCCAGCTCTCCCCTCCCTAGCGGGGGAGACACAGATACGCAGTATTTT.

The rearrangement joins TRBV13 to TRBJ1-2, with 8 nucleotides matching TRBD1. The germline CDR1 and CDR2 sequences are PRHDT and FYEKMQ (reference sequence). The length of the CDR3 is 17 residues. V gave up 5 bases and J gave up 6 bases; unmatched junction bases: 17. CDR3 DNA sequence: TGTGCCAGCAGCAACTCCCGGACAGGGATAATGGTGAATGGCTACACCTTC. Its translation is CASSNSRTGIMVNGYTF.

This chain links TRBV6-2 or TRBV6-3 with TRBJ1-1; TRBD1 might be the D (5 bases). The V end was cut by 1 base, the J end by 5 bases, with 8 bases between. CDR1 is MNHEY and CDR2 is SVGEGT in the germline V gene. The CDR3 consists of 13 residues. CDR3 in amino acids: CASSYFKGTEAFF. Written as DNA, the CDR3 is TGTGCCAGCAGTTACTTTAAGGGGACTGAAGCTTTCTTT.

The chain is built from TRBV25-1 and TRBJ2-3; D might be TRBD2 (5 bases). CDR1 is MGHDK, CDR2 SYGVNS, per germline. This CDR3 region has 14 residues. V lost 7 bases and J 9 bases, leaving 20 bases between the germline ends. For the CDR3, the DNA is TGTGCCAGCACCGAGGGCCGGACGGAAATAACGCAGTATTTT. Its protein is CASTEGRTEITQYF.

The chain recombines TRBV11-2 with TRBJ1-4; D gene uncertain. Trimming pared 0 bases from V and 8 bases from J, leaving 4 bases between. Looked up from germline, CDR1 is SGHAT and CDR2 is FQNNGV. The CDR3 consists of 12 residues. CDR3 sequence (DNA): TGTGCCAGCAGCTTAGACACAGAAAAACTGTTTTTT. Translated, it gives CASSLDTEKLFF.

This chain links TRBV7-2 with TRBJ2-7; unclear D gene. Germline V CDR1 and CDR2: SGHTA, FQGNSA. The V and J ends lost 2 bases and 3 bases respectively, with 11 bases between them. The CDR3 extends over 14 amino acids. The CDR3 sequence: CASSLFAGNYEQYF. CDR3 nucleotide sequence: TGTGCCAGCAGCTTATTTGCAGGTAACTACGAGCAGTACTTC.

This clone occurred once. The rearrangement joins TRBV11-2 to TRBJ2-7, with no clear D. CDR1 is SGHAT, CDR2 FQNNGV, per germline. V was cut by 3 bases and J by 2 bases, with 11 bases left in between. The CDR3 has 14 amino acids. The CDR3 nucleotides are TGTGCCAGCAGCTTCCCGGTTCCACCCTACGAGCAGTACTTC. Its translation: CASSFPVPPYEQYF.